This T cell receptor beta chain was identified in a study of blood T cell repertoires in COVID-19. Study context: Sources were T cells, B-cell-depleted T cells, or PBMCs; the material itself was cDNA or gDNA.

Profiling relied on immunoSEQ multiplex PCR, and the TCRdb table lists in-frame clones only, not all of them. The repertoire includes about 170,000 clones, about 80% of them detected once, and almost 8.5% sits in the top ten. From germline, CDR1 is MDHEN and CDR2 SYDVKM. The V and J ends lost 3 bases and 9 bases respectively, with 21 bases between them. CDR3 length equals 16 residues. The material sequenced was peripheral blood. The V gene is TRBV28, the J gene TRBJ1-5; D is possibly TRBD1 (5 bases). The sequence was collected from a woman in her seventies with acute or convalescent COVID-19. The CDR3 sequence is CASSFRAPGLNGPQHF. CDR3 bases: TGTGCCAGCAGTTTCAGGGCCCCAGGTCTAAATGGGCCCCAGCATTTT.